This TCR beta chain was recorded in a study of OX40 agonist ivuxolimab in advanced cancers. Study-level background: The study gave patients intravenous ivuxolimab at 0.01 to 10 mg/kg every 2 weeks. A mean age of roughly 66 years, range 23 to 79, was recorded, and roughly 80% were male.

Trimming removed 9 bases from V and 8 bases from J; junction bases left unmatched: 7. Germline CDR1 and CDR2: ENHRY and SYGVKD. The CDR3 consists of 13 residues. Measured with immunoSEQ multiplex PCR; TCRdb has only the in-frame clones, and not every one. This table has about 160,000 clones, roughly 92% appearing once. Study-level results: There was clonal expansion of CD4+ and CD8+ blood T cells by week 6 at 0.1 to 3.0 mg/kg.

Samples were taken at baseline and on day 1 of cycles 4 and 7. As for this clone: Its specificity is not known.

The sample consisted of CD4+ or CD8+ T cells sorted from blood, taken in a trial of the OX40 agonist ivuxolimab. The receptor was isolated from an adult with an advanced solid tumor such as melanoma, head and neck, liver or kidney cancer. The gene calls are TRBV10-3 and TRBJ2-1; 10 bases align to TRBD1. This chain's CDR3 is CAISGQGIDEQFF. CDR3 sequence (DNA): TGTGCCATTTCGGGACAGGGGATCGATGAGCAGTTCTTC.